This TCR beta chain was profiled in a study of blood T cell repertoires in COVID-19. Only in-frame clones appear in the TCRdb table, and some are missing; sequencing was by immunoSEQ multiplex PCR. The sample includes nearly 110,000 clones, approximately 88% of them seen just once. The CDR3 contains 12 residues. V was trimmed by 6 bases and J by 6 bases, leaving 12 bases between them. CDR1 and CDR2 (germline): MNHEY, SVGAGI. The TCR sequence derives from a man aged 45-60 years with active or convalescent COVID-19. Material: peripheral blood. The chain has TRBV6-5 and TRBJ2-7; D is perhaps TRBD2 (5 bases). CDR3: CASSPGISEQYF. The CDR3 coding sequence is TGTGCCAGCAGCCCGGGGATTAGCGAGCAGTACTTC.